The rows below give T cell receptor beta chains drawn from one sample of a study of T cell repertoires in cytomegalovirus infection. TCRdb re-called the reads through MiXCR, storing one row per CDR3 protein. The repertoire holds approximately 500,000 distinct CDR3 sequences, with roughly 10% as singletons. Material: PBMCs. The receptors originated from a human donor in good health (CMV status not recorded). Some clones in this sample may be carry-over from other donors' samples. CDR3s include the opening cysteine and the closing phenylalanine or tryptophan. A D gene is named only where the DNA matches it firmly. A row's size may be missing; if present it is once, few, many or a size class.

abundance,j_gene,d_gene,v_gene,len,CDR3nt,CDR3aa
few,TRBJ2-7,TRBD1,TRBV28,14,TGTGCCAGCAGCGACAGGGGTGGAGGAGCCGAGCAGTACTTC,CASSDRGGGAEQYF
-,TRBJ2-6,-,TRBV29-1,15,TGCAGCGTGGGCTCCGGATCCTCTGGGGCCAACGTCCTGACTTTC,CSVGSGSSGANVLTF
many,TRBJ2-1,TRBD2,TRBV5-6,14,TGTGCCAGCAGCTCGGGACTAGTCTACAATGAGCAGTTCTTC,CASSSGLVYNEQFF
few,TRBJ2-1,-,TRBV28,12,TGTGCCAGCAGTTTTTCTAGGGCTGAGCAGTTCTTC,CASSFSRAEQFF
many,TRBJ2-3,-,TRBV5-1,16,TGCGCCACCCGCTACTCCCCCTACTCTAGCACAGATACGCAGTATTTT,CATRYSPYSSTDTQYF
-,TRBJ1-2,-,TRBV28,16,TGTGCCAGCAGTTTAGGGGGGGGGGAGCCCCATTATGGCTACACCTTC,CASSLGGGEPHYGYTF
many,TRBJ2-7,-,TRBV12-3/TRBV12-4,16,TGTGCCAGCAGCCCGGGAGCTTGGGGAACGGGGCCCGAGCAGTACTTC,CASSPGAWGTGPEQYF
many,TRBJ2-2,-,TRBV5-1,14,TGTGCCAGCAGTTTTGGGGGGAACACCGGGGAGCTGTTTTTT,CASSFGGNTGELFF
few,TRBJ1-4,-,TRBV20-1,13,TGCAGTGCACGGAACGGGGATAATGAAAAACTGTTTTTT,CSARNGDNEKLFF
-,TRBJ2-1,TRBD1,TRBV7-8,15,TGTGCCAGCAGCTTCCGGGACAGGGGGGTAGATGAGCAGTTCTTC,CASSFRDRGVDEQFF
many,TRBJ1-1,-,TRBV20-1,16,TGCAGTGCTAGCCCACCTCTCGGTCTAAAGGGCACTGAAGCTTTCTTT,CSASPPLGLKGTEAFF
many,TRBJ2-2,-,TRBV12-3/TRBV12-4,12,TGTGCCAGCAGCCCGAACACCGGGGAGCTGTTTTTT,CASSPNTGELFF
many,TRBJ1-6,-,TRBV12-3/TRBV12-4,13,TGTGCCAGCAGTGGGCTTTATAATTCACCCCTCCACTTT,CASSGLYNSPLHF
many,TRBJ2-2,-,TRBV5-4,15,TGTGCCAGCAGCTTGGCAGGGCTTAAAACCTGGGAGCTGTTTTTT,CASSLAGLKTWELFF
many,TRBJ2-5,TRBD1,TRBV6-2/TRBV6-3,14,TGTGCCAGCAGTTACTCGGACAGGGAAGAGACCCAGTACTTC,CASSYSDREETQYF
many,TRBJ2-5,-,TRBV28,14,TGTGCCAGCAGTTCCGGGGGCCTTGAAGAGACCCAGTACTTC,CASSSGGLEETQYF
many,TRBJ2-3,TRBD1,TRBV7-8,13,TGTGCCACCAGGGACAGGGGAAAAGATACGCAGTATTTT,CATRDRGKDTQYF
many,TRBJ2-3,-,TRBV5-1,16,TGCGCCAGCAGCTTGGGGCGACTCCGATTTCCTGATACGCAGTATTTT,CASSLGRLRFPDTQYF
many,TRBJ2-3,-,TRBV28,13,TGTGCCACGATACGGACCAACACAGATACGCAGTATTTT,CATIRTNTDTQYF
many,TRBJ2-1,TRBD1,TRBV5-4,15,TGTGCCAGCAGCTGGGACAGGGGGCGCCCCAATGAGCAGTTCTTC,CASSWDRGRPNEQFF
many,TRBJ2-1,-,TRBV12-3/TRBV12-4,11,TGTGCCAGCAGTCGCTACTATGAGCAGTTCTTC,CASSRYYEQFF
many,TRBJ2-7,-,TRBV7-9,13,TGTGCCAGCAGCGGGGGGACTTCCTACGAGCAGTACTTC,CASSGGTSYEQYF
many,TRBJ1-2,TRBD1,TRBV11-2,13,TGTGCCAGCAGCCGGGACAGAAGTTGGGGCTACACCTTC,CASSRDRSWGYTF
many,TRBJ2-1,-,TRBV24-1,13,TGTGCCACCTCCCATCTAGAGGGAGATGAGCAGTTCTTC,CATSHLEGDEQFF
-,TRBJ2-1,-,TRBV3-1,16,TGTGCCAGCAGCCAAGAGTGGCATAGCTCCTACAATGAGCAGTTCTTC,CASSQEWHSSYNEQFF
many,TRBJ1-1,-,TRBV12-3/TRBV12-4,16,TGTGCCAGCAGTTCCGGTGTAGGGGGGGAGGGCACTGAAGCTTTCTTT,CASSSGVGGEGTEAFF
many,TRBJ1-2,TRBD1,TRBV7-9,13,TGTGCCAGCAGCGCGGACAGGGGCCCCGGCTACACCTTC,CASSADRGPGYTF
many,TRBJ2-4,-,TRBV6-1,13,TGTGCCACCGACAGACCAGCCAAAAACATTCAGTACTTC,CATDRPAKNIQYF
many,TRBJ2-5,-,TRBV4-2,15,TGTGCCAGCAGCATAACACTAGGGAAGGGCGAGACCCAGTACTTC,CASSITLGKGETQYF
many,TRBJ1-2,-,TRBV12-3/TRBV12-4,13,TGTGCCAGCAGTTCCGAAGTGGGATATGGCTACACCTTC,CASSSEVGYGYTF
few,TRBJ2-2,TRBD2,TRBV20-1,16,TGCAGTTCAGGACTAGCGGGGGCGAATAACACCGGGGAGCTGTTTTTT,CSSGLAGANNTGELFF
-,TRBJ2-2,TRBD2,TRBV20-1,17,TGCAGTGCTAGAGATCGGGAGACTAGCGGACCCACCGGGGAGCTGTTTTTT,CSARDRETSGPTGELFF
-,TRBJ1-1,-,TRBV27,14,TGTGCCAGCAGCAAGACGACAGTGAACACTGAAGCTTTCTTT,CASSKTTVNTEAFF
-,TRBJ2-3,TRBD2,TRBV9,15,TGTGCCAGCAGCTACGGGGGGTCACTCCCAAATACGCAGTATTTT,CASSYGGSLPNTQYF
-,TRBJ2-1,-,TRBV20-1,10,TGCAGTCCTTCCCACAATGAGCAGTTCTTC,CSPSHNEQFF
many,TRBJ1-2,-,TRBV18,14,TGTGCCAGCTCACCCTTGGGCCAGAACTATGGCTACACCTTC,CASSPLGQNYGYTF
many,TRBJ2-7,-,TRBV28,15,TGTGCCAGCAGTTCGACAGTGAGATCCGCTTACGAGCAGTACTTC,CASSSTVRSAYEQYF
few,TRBJ1-1,-,TRBV12-3/TRBV12-4,15,TGTGCCAGCAGTTTGAGGAGGGGGGGTCACGCTGAAGCTTTCTTT,CASSLRRGGHAEAFF
few,TRBJ2-3,TRBD2,TRBV29-1,14,TGCAGCGTTGGGACCAGCGGGATAGGAAATACGCAGTATTTT,CSVGTSGIGNTQYF
many,TRBJ2-2,-,TRBV7-3,15,TGTGCCAGCAGCCCCCTGTTGGGGATGGCCGGGGAGCTGTTTTTT,CASSPLLGMAGELFF
few,TRBJ2-3,TRBD2,TRBV24-1,15,TGTGCCACCAGTGAGAGCGGGGGGTTAACAGATACGCAGTATTTT,CATSESGGLTDTQYF
many,TRBJ1-5,TRBD1,TRBV20-1,13,TGCAGTGCACTAGACAGGGTCGGTCAGCCCCAGCATTTT,CSALDRVGQPQHF
few,TRBJ2-1,-,TRBV19,12,TGTGCCAGTAGTATATCCGGCCCCCGGCAGTTCTTC,CASSISGPRQFF
few,TRBJ2-1,-,TRBV4-2,15,TGTGCCAGCAGCCAAGTCGGGACCCAGTACAATGAGCAGTTCTTC,CASSQVGTQYNEQFF
-,TRBJ1-2,TRBD1,TRBV6-5,17,TGTGCCAGCAGTTACTCTGGGACAGGGGGTTCCAACTATGGCTACACCTTC,CASSYSGTGGSNYGYTF
-,TRBJ2-2,-,TRBV5-6,17,TGTGCCAGCAGCTTGGCTTTGATGGGACTGAACACCGGGGAGCTGTTTTTT,CASSLALMGLNTGELFF
many,TRBJ2-4,-,TRBV27,15,TGTGCCAGCACCTATCGGGGGCAGGGCAAAAACATTCAGTACTTC,CASTYRGQGKNIQYF
many,TRBJ2-1,-,TRBV7-2,14,TGTGCCAGCAGCTTAGTGGAGGGGCCGGGTGAGCAGTTCTTC,CASSLVEGPGEQFF